The clone carrying this TCR beta chain was picked up one time. This entry belongs to a study of blood T cell repertoires in COVID-19. In the study overall: Samples came from the United States, Italy and Spain, spanning acute and convalescent COVID-19. From T cells, B-cell-depleted T cells, or PBMCs came the material, which was cDNA or gDNA.

The protocol was immunoSEQ multiplex PCR, while the TCRdb copy is restricted to in-frame clones and leaves out a portion. The sample gives around 300,000 clones, approximately 90% of which show up once; roughly 6.3% is in the top ten. Seattle patients were enrolled while actively infected and followed longitudinally. This CDR3 contains 18 residues. Per germline, CDR1 MDHEN and CDR2 SYDVKM. J was trimmed by 4 bases and V by 1 base; bases with no gene match: 11. The sequenced material came from peripheral blood. The receptor was derived from a woman aged 50 to 65 with COVID-19, enrolled during active disease. The chain carries TRBV28 and TRBJ1-5; 9 bases align to TRBD1. This chain's CDR3 is CASSLLGGTGTGNQPQHF. The CDR3, as DNA: TGTGCCAGCAGTTTATTGGGGGGGACAGGGACAGGGAATCAGCCCCAGCATTTT.